These T cell receptor beta chains were read from a single sample in a study of T cells in Graves' hyperthyroidism and ophthalmopathy. MiXCR was run by TCRdb on the multiplex PCR reads, yielding one entry per CDR3 protein. The table shows roughly 260,000 distinct CDR3 sequences, with roughly 15% occurring only once. Sequencing was done on a sample of blood. The receptors come from a middle-aged woman with Graves' hyperthyroidism that later progressed to Graves' ophthalmopathy. CDR3s include the opening cysteine and the closing phenylalanine or tryptophan. Each record gives: V gene, D gene, J gene, clone size, CDR3 protein, CDR3 DNA. A D gene is named only where the DNA matches it firmly. Some rows mark clone size as missing; the rest say once, few, many or name a class of expanded clone.

TRBV28,NA,TRBJ1-5,many,CASSLLYWGKLQHF,TGTGCCAGCAGCCTCCTTTATTGGGGAAAGCTCCAGCATTTT
TRBV2,NA,TRBJ2-5,NA,CASSEARRLLGETQYF,TGTGCCAGCAGTGAAGCGCGGCGACTGCTGGGGGAGACCCAGTACTTC
TRBV6-1,NA,TRBJ1-2,NA,CASSETMENYGYTF,TGTGCCAGCAGTGAAACTATGGAGAACTATGGCTACACCTTC
TRBV2,TRBD2,TRBJ2-1,many,CASREGSGAYNEQFF,TGTGCCAGCAGAGAAGGAAGCGGGGCCTACAATGAGCAGTTCTTC
TRBV28,NA,TRBJ2-1,many,CASKGNNEQFF,TGTGCCAGCAAGGGTAACAATGAGCAGTTCTTC
TRBV29-1,TRBD2,TRBJ2-1,NA,CSVRSGTSGRVNEQFF,TGCAGCGTTCGATCCGGGACTAGCGGGAGGGTAAATGAGCAGTTCTTC
TRBV18,TRBD2,TRBJ2-1,many,CASSPPGGAELYNEQFF,TGTGCCAGCTCACCACCCGGGGGGGCGGAGTTATACAATGAGCAGTTCTTC
TRBV30,NA,TRBJ2-1,NA,CAWGLDNEQFF,TGTGCCTGGGGGCTAGACAATGAGCAGTTCTTC
TRBV5-4,NA,TRBJ2-3,few,CASSSFVGVTDTQYF,TGTGCCAGCAGCTCTTTTGTAGGGGTCACAGATACGCAGTATTTT
TRBV30,NA,TRBJ2-1,many,CAWIVRREQRSYNEQFF,TGTGCCTGGATAGTCCGGCGGGAACAGCGCTCCTACAATGAGCAGTTCTTC
TRBV20-1,NA,TRBJ2-7,many,CSARMAGDYEQYF,TGCAGTGCTAGAATGGCAGGGGACTACGAGCAGTACTTC
TRBV7-8,TRBD2,TRBJ2-3,many,CASSQPGLAELGTDTQYF,TGTGCCAGCAGCCAACCGGGACTAGCGGAACTGGGTACAGATACGCAGTATTTT
TRBV2,TRBD2,TRBJ2-7,many,CASRPGTIYEQYF,TGTGCCAGCAGGCCCGGGACTATATACGAGCAGTACTTC
TRBV11-1,TRBD1,TRBJ1-1,NA,CASSVRTGGEAFF,TGTGCCAGCAGCGTACGAACAGGGGGCGAAGCTTTCTTT
TRBV15,NA,TRBJ1-4,many,CATSRAHSQVFWANEKLFF,TGTGCCACCAGCAGAGCTCATAGTCAGGTTTTTTGGGCTAATGAAAAACTGTTTTTT
TRBV2,NA,TRBJ1-5,many,CASSPKWINQPQHF,TGTGCCAGCAGCCCCAAGTGGATCAATCAGCCCCAGCATTTT
TRBV19,NA,TRBJ1-4,many,CASNPGAREKLFF,TGTGCCAGCAACCCAGGGGCCAGGGAAAAACTGTTTTTT
TRBV28,NA,TRBJ2-3,many,CASSGRAPDTQYF,TGTGCCAGCAGTGGAAGGGCTCCAGATACGCAGTATTTT
TRBV20-1,TRBD2,TRBJ2-5,many,CSARTGLAGGGTQYF,TGCAGTGCCAGAACAGGACTAGCGGGTGGTGGGACCCAGTACTTC
TRBV19,NA,TRBJ2-7,NA,CASSIRGTHEQYF,TGTGCCAGTAGTATCCGAGGGACCCACGAGCAGTACTTC
TRBV18,NA,TRBJ1-5,NA,CASSPAEGGGNQPQHF,TGTGCCAGCTCACCAGCCGAGGGAGGAGGCAATCAGCCCCAGCATTTT
TRBV28,NA,TRBJ2-3,many,CASIGADTDTQYF,TGTGCCAGCATCGGAGCAGACACAGATACGCAGTATTTT
TRBV20-1,NA,TRBJ1-4,many,CSAKPGALKGEKLFF,TGCAGTGCTAAACCGGGGGCCTTAAAAGGTGAAAAACTGTTTTTT
TRBV27,NA,TRBJ2-4,few,CASSVVQYF,TGTGCCAGCAGTGTTGTTCAGTACTTC
TRBV20-1,NA,TRBJ2-3,many,CSAATNSDTQYF,TGCAGTGCCGCGACTAATTCAGATACGCAGTATTTT
TRBV6-1,NA,TRBJ1-2,many,CASYWTVGYGYTF,TGTGCCAGCTACTGGACAGTCGGGTATGGCTACACCTTC
TRBV7-9,TRBD2,TRBJ2-2,many,CASSPTSGAGTGELFF,TGTGCCAGCAGCCCAACTAGCGGGGCGGGTACCGGGGAGCTGTTTTTT
TRBV11-2,TRBD2,TRBJ2-3,many,CASSLGLAGGSDTQYF,TGTGCCAGCAGCTTAGGACTAGCGGGAGGCTCAGATACGCAGTATTTT
TRBV5-1,TRBD1,TRBJ1-2,many,CASSPGQGARVADYGYTF,TGCGCCAGCAGCCCTGGACAGGGGGCGCGGGTTGCGGACTATGGCTACACCTTC
TRBV10-2,TRBD1,TRBJ2-7,NA,CASGGRDRGSYEQYF,TGCGCCAGCGGTGGAAGAGACAGGGGCAGTTACGAGCAGTACTTC
TRBV27,TRBD1,TRBJ1-6,many,CASSLGTDNSPLHF,TGTGCCAGCAGTCTCGGGACAGATAATTCACCCCTCCACTTT
TRBV6-1,NA,TRBJ1-1,many,CATTALKAFF,TGTGCCACCACAGCTCTGAAAGCTTTCTTT
TRBV2,TRBD2,TRBJ2-7,many,CASIGLAEQYF,TGTGCCAGCATTGGACTAGCGGAGCAGTACTTC
TRBV11-2,NA,TRBJ2-3,many,CASSLVRGGADTQYF,TGTGCCAGCAGCTTAGTCAGGGGGGGAGCAGATACGCAGTATTTT
TRBV6-1,TRBD1,TRBJ1-3,many,CASRSLTQGVSGNTIYF,TGTGCCAGCAGGTCTCTTACCCAGGGGGTTTCTGGAAACACCATATATTTT
TRBV20-1,TRBD1,TRBJ2-7,NA,CSARSPGQGYEQYF,TGCAGTGCTAGAAGTCCGGGACAGGGGTACGAGCAGTACTTC
TRBV20-1,NA,TRBJ1-5,many,CSATHQSGNQPQHF,TGCAGTGCTACCCACCAGTCGGGCAATCAGCCCCAGCATTTT
TRBV30,NA,TRBJ1-1,NA,CAWSGDAVVLQAFF,TGTGCCTGGAGTGGCGACGCTGTGGTATTACAAGCTTTCTTT
TRBV19,NA,TRBJ1-5,many,CASSSGTGNQPQHF,TGTGCCAGTAGTAGCGGGACGGGGAATCAGCCCCAGCATTTT
TRBV6-1,TRBD1,TRBJ1-5,many,CASRLGTASNQPQHF,TGTGCCAGCAGGCTAGGGACAGCTAGCAATCAGCCCCAGCATTTT
TRBV19,TRBD1,TRBJ1-6,many,CASSHRGSNSPLHF,TGTGCCAGTAGTCACAGGGGCTCCAATTCACCCCTCCACTTT
TRBV11-2,NA,TRBJ2-7,NA,CASSEFYEQYF,TGTGCCAGCAGCGAATTCTACGAGCAGTACTTC
TRBV6-1,TRBD2,TRBJ2-5,many,CASSPNDPTSGGGGAQYF,TGTGCCAGCAGTCCCAACGACCCGACTAGCGGGGGGGGAGGGGCCCAGTACTTC
TRBV11-3,TRBD1,TRBJ2-7,NA,CASSPGDRGLNEQYF,TGTGCCAGCAGCCCGGGGGACAGGGGGCTAAACGAGCAGTACTTC
TRBV18,TRBD2,TRBJ2-1,NA,CASSPNTVVAGGDEQFF,TGTGCCAGCTCACCTAACACCGTGGTAGCGGGCGGCGATGAGCAGTTCTTC
TRBV10-3,NA,TRBJ1-5,many,CAISADSNQPQHF,TGTGCCATCAGTGCCGATAGCAATCAGCCCCAGCATTTT
TRBV10-1,TRBD2,TRBJ2-1,many,CASSVLGGSSYNEQFF,TGCGCCAGCAGTGTTTTGGGCGGGAGCTCCTACAATGAGCAGTTCTTC
TRBV5-1,NA,TRBJ2-5,many,CASSDRGLQETQYF,TGCGCCAGCAGCGACAGGGGACTACAAGAGACCCAGTACTTC
TRBV30,NA,TRBJ1-1,many,CAWSLQEGWVVNTEAFF,TGTGCCTGGAGTCTCCAAGAGGGCTGGGTCGTGAACACTGAAGCTTTCTTT
TRBV12-3/TRBV12-4,NA,TRBJ2-1,many,CASSSAGYNEQFF,TGTGCCAGCAGTTCGGCGGGGTACAATGAGCAGTTCTTC
TRBV27,NA,TRBJ2-7,many,CASSLRHGGLFYEQYF,TGTGCCAGCAGTTTACGCCACGGGGGACTGTTCTACGAGCAGTACTTC